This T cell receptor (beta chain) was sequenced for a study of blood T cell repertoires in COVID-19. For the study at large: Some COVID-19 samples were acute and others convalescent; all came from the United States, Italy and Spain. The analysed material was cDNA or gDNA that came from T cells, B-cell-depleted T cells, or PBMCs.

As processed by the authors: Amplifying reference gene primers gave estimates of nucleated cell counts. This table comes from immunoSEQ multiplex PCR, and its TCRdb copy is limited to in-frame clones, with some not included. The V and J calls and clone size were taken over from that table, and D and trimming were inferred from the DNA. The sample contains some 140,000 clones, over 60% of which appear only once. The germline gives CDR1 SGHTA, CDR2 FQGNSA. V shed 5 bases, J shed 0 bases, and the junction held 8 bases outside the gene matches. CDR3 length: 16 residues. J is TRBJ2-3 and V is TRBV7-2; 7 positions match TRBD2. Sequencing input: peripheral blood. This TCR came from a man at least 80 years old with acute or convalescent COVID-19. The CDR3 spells CASSPGGTSSTDTQYF. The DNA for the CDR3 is TGTGCCAGCAGCCCCGGGGGGACTTCTAGCACAGATACGCAGTATTTT.